One and the same sample provided the 23 T cell receptor beta chains below, sequenced in a study of cytomegalovirus exposure and HLA in healthy donors. PCR used 60 Vbeta primers and 13 Jbeta primers. Some clones are missing from TCRdb's copy, which holds only in-frame ones; the method was immunoSEQ multiplex PCR. This table has roughly 160,000 clones, roughly 80% appearing once. The sequenced material came from PBMCs. These receptors were collected from a man over 45 in good health and CMV-seropositive.

V is TRBV30 and J is TRBJ2-7; 11 nucleotides align to TRBD1. This CDR3 has 14 amino acids. The junction had 3 bases not matched to a gene; V was cut back by 0 bases and J by 5 bases. The V gene's germline CDR1 is GTSNPN and CDR2 SVGIG (reference sequence). The CDR3 region has the DNA TGTGCCTGGAGTGTAGGACAGGGGGCAAACGAGCAGTACTTC. Its translation: CAWSVGQGANEQYF.

V is TRBV13 and J is TRBJ2-3; D may be TRBD2 (5 bases). CDR3 size: 15 residues. Deletions cut 7 bases from V and 2 bases from J, with 16 bases between. The germline CDR1 and CDR2 sequences are PRHDT and FYEKMQ (reference sequence). This CDR3 reads CASTPRGLTTDTQYF. DNA for the CDR3: TGTGCCAGCACCCCGCGCGGACTTACCACAGATACGCAGTATTTT. Together with reference TRBV13 and TRBJ2-3, the CDR3 gives the full variable domain: AAGVIQSPRHLIKEKRETATLKCYPIPRHDTVYWYQQGPGQDPQFLISFYEKMQSDKGSIPDRFSAQQFSDYHSELNMSSLELGDSALYFCASTPRGLTTDTQYFGPGTRLTVL.

There are a few counts of this clone. The chain employs TRBV5-1 and TRBJ2-5, with D possibly being TRBD1 (6 bases). V lost 4 bases, J lost 4 bases, and 14 bases lay in between. From germline, CDR1 is SGHRS and CDR2 YFSETQ. The CDR3 runs to 14 residues. The DNA for the CDR3 is TGCGCCAGCAGCCCCGGGACATTAGGAGAGACCCAGTACTTC. This sequence encodes CASSPGTLGETQYF.

The gene calls are TRBV5-1 and TRBJ2-3; 12 bases are shared with TRBD2. CDR3 length: 15 amino acids. V lost 4 bases to trimming and J lost 5 bases; unmatched junction nucleotides: 5. The V gene's germline CDR1 is SGHRS and CDR2 YFSETQ. Here the CDR3 DNA reads TGCGCCAGCAGCGAGCAGACTAGCGGGGGAGATACGCAGTATTTT. Translated, it gives CASSEQTSGGDTQYF.

The gene calls are TRBV14 and TRBJ1-4; D gene ambiguous. The CDR3 contains 15 residues. CDR1 SGHDN and CDR2 FVKESK come from the germline V gene. Trimming shortened V by 4 bases and J by 4 bases, and 13 bases separated the two germline ends. The CDR3 nucleotides are TGTGCCAGCAGCCGCGCCCGGAGAGATAATGAAAAACTGTTTTTT. Its protein product is CASSRARRDNEKLFF.

This clone appeared a single time. The CDR3 loop is CASSPLGLAGAYEQYF. DNA of the CDR3: TGTGCCAGCAGCCCCCTGGGGCTAGCGGGGGCCTACGAGCAGTACTTC. V is TRBV7-2 and J is TRBJ2-7, with 10 bases identical to TRBD2. Germline values: CDR1 SGHTA, CDR2 FQGNSA. With V trimmed by 5 bases and J by 2 bases, 9 bases remained unmatched. The CDR3 covers 16 residues. Combining the CDR3 with reference TRBV7-2 and TRBJ2-7 gives the whole variable domain GAGVSQSPSNKVTEKGKDVELRCDPISGHTALYWYRQSLGQGLEFLIYFQGNSAPDKSGLPSDRFSAERTGGSVSTLTIQRTQQEDSAVYLCASSPLGLAGAYEQYFGPGTRLTVT.

The chain combines TRBV27 with TRBJ2-7; 10 nucleotides line up with TRBD1. The CDR3 consists of 14 residues. V was clipped by 8 bases and J by 5 bases; unmatched bases: 9. Germline CDR1 and CDR2: MNHEY and SMNVEV (reference sequence). The CDR3 spells CASGTRDRGHEQYF. In nucleotides, the CDR3 is TGTGCCAGCGGAACCCGGGACAGGGGCCACGAGCAGTACTTC.

This sequence joins TRBV6-1 and TRBJ2-1; D might be TRBD1 (5 bases). V was trimmed by 3 bases and J by 0 bases, leaving 12 bases between them. This CDR3 is built from 16 residues. CDR1 MNHNS and CDR2 SASEGT come from the germline V gene. CDR3 in amino acids: CASSDLPGHSYNEQFF. The CDR3 nucleotides are TGTGCCAGCAGTGATTTACCAGGGCACTCCTACAATGAGCAGTTCTTC.

This chain links TRBV6-5 with TRBJ2-1; D is possibly TRBD2 (6 bases). The CDR3 has 14 amino acids. V lost 4 bases to trimming and J lost 5 bases, with 12 bases between them. Germline loops: CDR1 MNHEY, CDR2 SVGAGI. The CDR3 DNA reads as TGTGCCAGCAGTTCGGGACTTATTAACAATGAGCAGTTCTTC. It is translated as CASSSGLINNEQFF.

The chain links TRBV19 to TRBJ2-1; possible D gene TRBD2, 6 bases. The CDR3 covers 15 residues. Trimming cost V 6 bases and J 2 bases, with 14 bases left between them. Germline assignment: CDR1 LNHDA and CDR2 SQIVND (reference sequence). This CDR3 is CASSLSSAPYNEQFF. The CDR3 region has the DNA TGTGCCAGTAGCCTATCTAGCGCCCCCTACAATGAGCAGTTCTTC.

The genes are TRBV29-1 and TRBJ2-7; 12 bases fit TRBD2. V lost 7 bases and J lost 3; bases outside the gene matches: 4. Germline V gene lookup returns CDR1 SQVTM and CDR2 ANQGSEA. The CDR3 is made up of 13 amino acids. Here the CDR3 DNA reads TGCAGCGCCAGACTAGCGGGAGTCTACGAGCAGTACTTC. Amino acids: CSARLAGVYEQYF.

J is TRBJ2-2 and V is TRBV7-2; D gene ambiguous. V was clipped by 5 bases and J by 0 bases, with 13 bases between them. The CDR3 sequence is 16 residues long. Per germline, CDR1 SGHTA and CDR2 FQGNSA. The CDR3 bases are TGTGCCAGCAGCCTTGGCTTGGCCCCGAACACCGGGGAGCTGTTTTTT. This gives the protein CASSLGLAPNTGELFF.

V usage is TRBV25-1 and J usage is TRBJ2-7, with a weak D call TRBD2 (5 bases). CDR3 length: 13 amino acids. V shed 2 bases and J shed 2 bases, with 7 bases lying between them. CDR1 and CDR2 (germline): MGHDK, SYGVNS. The CDR3 DNA reads TGTGCCAGCAGTGAAGAGGGTCCCTACGAGCAGTACTTC. Translating gives CASSEEGPYEQYF.

V and J are TRBV9 and TRBJ2-1; D is ambiguous. Germline values: CDR1 SGDLS, CDR2 YYNGEE. CDR3 length equals 12 residues. Trimming pared 1 base from V and 8 bases from J, leaving 7 bases between. This CDR3 reads CASSVLSDEQFF. The CDR3 DNA is TGTGCCAGCAGCGTACTATCGGATGAGCAGTTCTTC.

This chain connects TRBV7-2 to TRBJ2-7; the D gene is possibly TRBD2 (6 bases). Germline V gene sequence: CDR1 SGHTA, CDR2 FQGNSA. V lost 5 bases, J lost 1 base, and 15 bases lay in between. The CDR3 length is 15 residues. CDR3 in amino acids: CASSPRLERSYEQYF. The CDR3 nucleotides read TGTGCCAGCAGCCCCAGACTAGAACGGTCCTACGAGCAGTACTTC.

The V gene is TRBV28, the J gene TRBJ1-2; D not resolved. CDR1 MDHEN and CDR2 SYDVKM come from the germline V gene. V lost 2 bases and J lost 1, with 20 bases in between. The CDR3 is made up of 18 amino acids. The CDR3 protein is CASSLEGRLETYNYGYTF. CDR3 bases: TGTGCCAGCAGTTTAGAGGGCCGCCTCGAAACCTATAACTATGGCTACACCTTC.

The rearrangement links TRBV19 to TRBJ2-2, with TRBD2 identical over 14 bases. Germline V gene data show CDR1 as LNHDA and CDR2 as SQIVND (reference sequence). J lost 0 bases, V lost 5 bases, and 5 bases had no gene match. The CDR3 consists of 18 residues. The CDR3 loop reads CASSPRLAGGANTGELFF. DNA of the CDR3: TGTGCCAGTAGTCCACGACTAGCGGGGGGGGCGAACACCGGGGAGCTGTTTTTT.

In this sample, this clone turned up once. J is TRBJ1-1 and V is TRBV18; D is unclear. Per the germline V gene, CDR1 is KGHSH and CDR2 is LQKENI. The CDR3 is made up of 15 amino acids. Trimming cost V 3 bases and J 0 bases, with 11 bases left between them. CDR3 region: CASSPSLAMNTEAFF. CDR3 nucleotides: TGTGCCAGCTCACCTTCCTTGGCCATGAACACTGAAGCTTTCTTT.

This clone was counted many times. V is TRBV5-4 and J is TRBJ1-1; D remains ambiguous. The CDR3 has 15 residues. Germline CDR1 SGHNT, CDR2 YYREEE (reference sequence). V was cut by 0 bases and J by 0 bases, with 9 bases left in between. The CDR3: CASSLAENMNTEAFF. In DNA, the CDR3 is TGTGCCAGCAGCTTGGCAGAAAATATGAACACTGAAGCTTTCTTT. Together with reference TRBV5-4 and TRBJ1-1, the CDR3 gives the full variable domain: ETGVTQSPTHLIKTRGQQVTLRCSSQSGHNTVSWYQQALGQGPQFIFQYYREEENGRGNFPPRFSGLQFPNYSSELNVNALELDDSALYLCASSLAENMNTEAFFGQGTRLTVV.

The chain is built from TRBV28 and TRBJ1-2; possible D gene TRBD1, 5 bases. V gave up 8 bases and J gave up 8 bases, with 18 bases separating them. The CDR3 contains 13 residues. Germline CDR1 MDHEN, CDR2 SYDVKM. CDR3: CASASGFSSGYTF. CDR3 sequence (DNA): TGTGCCAGCGCGTCAGGGTTCTCTTCCGGCTACACCTTC.

This chain links TRBV12-5 with TRBJ2-1, with TRBD1 matching over 8 bases. The V and J ends lost 5 bases and 7 bases, in that order; junction bases with no gene match: 22. Germline V gives CDR1 LGHNT, CDR2 FRNRAP. The CDR3 runs to 19 residues. CDR3 DNA sequence: TGTGCTAGTGGTGCCAGCCGACAGGGGCGAAATATAGGGTGGAATGAGCAGTTCTTC. It yields the protein CASGASRQGRNIGWNEQFF.

The V gene is TRBV23-1, the J gene TRBJ1-1; no definite D call. TRBV23-1 carries the ORF label, with uncertain function. This CDR3 spans 17 amino acids. Deletions cut 8 bases from V and 1 base from J, with 23 bases between. In nucleotides, the CDR3 is TGCGCCAGCTTTATCCCTACAGCCACCTCGGAGAACACTGAAGCTTTCTTT. This translates into CASFIPTATSENTEAFF.

The DNA for the CDR3 is TGTGCCATCAGTGCCGGGACTAGCGGGGGTGAAGAGACCCAGTACTTC. It encodes CAISAGTSGGEETQYF. V gene TRBV10-3 combines with J gene TRBJ2-5, with 14 bases lining up with TRBD2. The ends lost 4 bases at V and 3 bases at J; junction bases unmatched: 4. Germline V gene data show CDR1 as ENHRY and CDR2 as SYGVKD. The CDR3 covers 16 residues.